A single sample is the source of the 22 T cell receptor beta chains below, sequenced in a study of blood T cell repertoires in COVID-19. Sequenced by immunoSEQ multiplex PCR; TCRdb stores in-frame clones only, minus some. The data contain hundreds of thousands of clones, 86% of them singletons. What was sequenced was peripheral blood. These receptors were obtained from a woman in her thirties with active or convalescent COVID-19.

The chain joins TRBV7-9 to TRBJ1-5; D might be TRBD1 (5 bases). CDR1 is SEHNR and CDR2 is FQNEAQ in the germline V gene (reference sequence). V was pared by 2 bases and J by 3 bases, with 11 bases between. The CDR3 consists of 15 residues. This CDR3 reads CASSLCRGNNQPQHF. The CDR3 region has the DNA TGTGCCAGCAGCTTATGTCGGGGGAACAATCAGCCCCAGCATTTT.

This rearrangement joins TRBV4-2 to TRBJ2-2; 8 bases match TRBD2. The CDR3 is made up of 16 amino acids. In germline, CDR1 is LGHNA, CDR2 YNFKEQ. With 7 bases clipped from V and 1 base from J, the junction kept 8 bases outside the gene matches. CDR3 protein: CASTLLAGENTGELFF. The CDR3 bases are TGTGCCAGCACCCTCCTAGCGGGTGAGAACACCGGGGAGCTGTTTTTT.

In its sample, this clone was seen once. The CDR3 reads CASSQLAGGQKEQYF. The CDR3 DNA reads TGTGCCAGCAGCCAGCTAGCGGGGGGGCAGAAAGAGCAGTACTTC. The chain recombines TRBV3-1 (or the pseudogene TRBV3-2) with TRBJ2-7; the match to TRBD2 covers 12 bases. J was trimmed by 7 bases and V by 3 bases; bases with no gene match: 7. The CDR3 extends over 15 amino acids. CDR1 and CDR2 from the germline V gene are LGHDT and YNNKEL (reference sequence).

J is TRBJ1-2 and V is TRBV29-1, with 9 nucleotides matching TRBD1. Per germline, CDR1 SQVTM and CDR2 ANQGSEA. V dropped 2 bases and J dropped 4; count of bases not matched to a gene: 11. CDR3 length: 16 amino acids. CDR3 DNA: TGCAGCGTTGAAAGTGACAGGGGGACGTACCTCTATGGCTACACCTTC. This gives the protein CSVESDRGTYLYGYTF.

The genes are TRBV6-5 and TRBJ1-2; D possibly corresponds to TRBD1 (5 bases). The ends were cut back, 10 bases at V and 5 bases at J, with 20 bases in the middle. Germline assignment: CDR1 MNHEY and CDR2 SVGAGI. This CDR3 has 14 residues. CDR3 nucleotide sequence: TGTGCCATACGGCGCCGGGACTCACTTTATGGCTACACCTTC. This gives the protein CAIRRRDSLYGYTF.

J is TRBJ1-2 and V is TRBV29-1; TRBD1 aligns across 10 bases. The V and J ends lost 4 bases and 7 bases, in that order; junction bases with no gene match: 12. The germline CDR1 and CDR2 sequences are SQVTM and ANQGSEA. CDR3 length: 15 amino acids. The CDR3 region has the DNA TGCAGCGTTGTACCCCGGGACAGGGGAGGAGGTGGCTACACCTTC. This sequence encodes CSVVPRDRGGGGYTF.

The V gene is TRBV27, the J gene TRBJ2-7, with 7 bases aligning to TRBD2. The CDR3 is 16 amino acids. Germline assignment: CDR1 MNHEY and CDR2 SMNVEV (reference sequence). The V segment lost 5 bases and the J segment 4 bases; nucleotides outside the gene matches: 14. The CDR3 DNA follows: TGTGCCAGCAGTCCCTCCGCCGGGACTATACATTACGAGCAGTACTTC. Amino acids: CASSPSAGTIHYEQYF.

This clone is a singleton in its sample. V usage is TRBV5-4 and J usage is TRBJ2-2, with 8 bases lining up with TRBD1. The V gene end was trimmed by 0 bases and the J gene end by 7 bases; junction bases not matched to a gene: 8. Germline V gives CDR1 SGHNT, CDR2 YYREEE (reference sequence). The CDR3 runs to 16 residues. The CDR3 loop is CASSLGAGGPFGELFF. DNA for the CDR3: TGTGCCAGCAGCTTGGGGGCAGGGGGCCCGTTCGGGGAGCTGTTTTTT. Filled out from reference TRBV5-4 and TRBJ2-2, the complete variable domain reads ETGVTQSPTHLIKTRGQQVTLRCSSQSGHNTVSWYQQALGQGPQFIFQYYREEENGRGNFPPRFSGLQFPNYSSELNVNALELDDSALYLCASSLGAGGPFGELFFGEGSRLTVL.

The rearrangement links TRBV3-1 (or the pseudogene TRBV3-2) to TRBJ2-7, with 9 bases lining up with TRBD1. The V gene's germline CDR1 is LGHDT and CDR2 YNNKEL (reference sequence). Unmatched junction bases numbered 8, after V lost 4 bases and J lost 4 bases. This CDR3 has 15 amino acids. The CDR3 protein is CASSRQPGTGYEQYF. CDR3 sequence (DNA): TGTGCCAGCAGCCGCCAACCCGGGACAGGGTACGAGCAGTACTTC.

This clone was observed a single time. This chain joins TRBV19 and TRBJ1-5; D call uncertain. CDR1 is LNHDA, CDR2 SQIVND, per germline (reference sequence). The CDR3 is made up of 13 amino acids. Trimming took 5 bases from V and 4 from J, leaving 9 bases between them. DNA of the CDR3: TGTGCCAGTAGTCCGTCCCTAAATCAGCCCCAGCATTTT. Translating it yields CASSPSLNQPQHF.

This clone showed up just once. The chain is built from TRBV11-2 and TRBJ2-1, with TRBD2 matching 7 bases. Germline CDR1 reads SGHAT; CDR2 reads FQNNGV. The CDR3 loop spans 13 amino acids. V shed 10 bases, J shed 1 base, and the junction held 4 bases outside the gene matches. In DNA, the CDR3 is TGTGCCACCCGACTAGCATCCTACAATGAGCAGTTCTTC. Encoded protein: CATRLASYNEQFF.

For this clone: At one boundary the junction diverges from the germline segment, which might be a read error. V is TRBV9 and J is TRBJ2-4; the D gene is possibly TRBD2 (5 bases). Germline loops: CDR1 SGDLS, CDR2 YYNGEE. The length of the CDR3 is 13 residues. CDR3 amino acids: CASSVESSSYIHF. The DNA for the CDR3 is TGTGCCAGCAGCGTAGAATCTTCTAGCTATATCCACTTC.

In its sample, this clone was seen once. J is TRBJ2-3 and V is TRBV5-5; 8 bases map to TRBD2. Germline V gene data show CDR1 as SGHKS and CDR2 as YYEKEE (reference sequence). V trimming: 4 bases; J trimming: 2 bases; junction bases outside the gene matches: 3. The CDR3 has 14 amino acids. The CDR3 DNA is TGTGCCAGCAGCGGTGGACTAGCCACAGATACGCAGTATTTT. Its protein product is CASSGGLATDTQYF.

This rearrangement joins TRBV19 to TRBJ2-3, with D unresolved. V lost 7 bases and J lost 0, with 17 bases in between. This CDR3 has 16 amino acids. Looked up from germline, CDR1 is LNHDA and CDR2 is SQIVND (reference sequence). In nucleotides, the CDR3 is TGTGCCAGTACCCCATCTGTGGGCATCAGCACAGATACGCAGTATTTT. Amino acids: CASTPSVGISTDTQYF.

The rearrangement links TRBV19 to TRBJ1-1; 7 bases map to TRBD1. Looked up from germline, CDR1 is LNHDA and CDR2 is SQIVND (reference sequence). CDR3 size: 16 residues. V lost 4 bases to trimming and J lost 0 bases; unmatched junction nucleotides: 8. CDR3 DNA sequence: TGTGCCAGTAGTAATCGGGACAGATTAATGAACACTGAAGCTTTCTTT. Encoded protein: CASSNRDRLMNTEAFF.

This clone turned up a few times. V and J are TRBV25-1 and TRBJ1-4; 8 bases are a match to TRBD1. Germline-derived CDR1 and CDR2 are MGHDK and SYGVNS. The J segment lost 7 bases and the V segment lost 5 bases, leaving 9 bases of the junction unmatched. The CDR3 is 15 amino acids. The CDR3 bases are TGTGCCAGCAGTCCACGGGACAGGCGGGCTGAAAAACTGTTTTTT. Its protein product is CASSPRDRRAEKLFF.

The V gene is TRBV11-3, the J gene TRBJ1-1, with D uncertain. CDR1 and CDR2 (germline): SGHNT, YENEEA. The CDR3 consists of 12 residues. The ends were cut back, 5 bases at V and 12 bases at J, with 16 bases in the middle. CDR3 protein: CASSTTGRRTFF. CDR3 nucleotides: TGTGCCAGCAGCACTACCGGGAGGAGAACTTTCTTT.

This chain uses TRBV7-8 with TRBJ2-5, with TRBD1 identical over 9 bases. The germline gives CDR1 SGHVS, CDR2 FQNEAQ. The CDR3 loop spans 15 amino acids. V dropped 5 bases and J dropped 2; count of bases not matched to a gene: 6. As DNA, the CDR3 is TGTGCCAGCAGCCGAGGACAGGGGTTGCAAGAGACCCAGTACTTC. Protein product: CASSRGQGLQETQYF. The variable domain in full, with the rest retrieved from reference TRBV7-8 and TRBJ2-5, is GAGVSQSPRYKVAKRGQDVALRCDPISGHVSLFWYQQALGQGPEFLTYFQNEAQLDKSGLPSDRFFAERPEGSVSTLKIQRTQQEDSAVYLCASSRGQGLQETQYFGPGTRLLVL.

V gene TRBV13 combines with J gene TRBJ2-1; 10 bases agree with TRBD2. The junction had 10 bases not matched to a gene; V was cut back by 4 bases and J by 7 bases. The V gene's germline CDR1 is PRHDT and CDR2 FYEKMQ (reference sequence). This CDR3 is 16 amino acids long. CDR3 DNA: TGTGCCAGCAGCTCCCTTTTAGCGGGGGGCCGGAATGAGCAGTTCTTC. It yields the protein CASSSLLAGGRNEQFF.

The rearrangement uses TRBV4-1 and TRBJ2-3, with D possibly being TRBD2 (6 bases). CDR3 length: 18 residues. Between the trimmed V and J ends, which lost 0 bases and 0 bases, there was a span of 16 bases. Germline values: CDR1 MGHRA, CDR2 YSYEKL. This chain's CDR3 is CASSQDSFGRGSTDTQYF. The CDR3 bases are TGCGCCAGCAGCCAAGATTCCTTCGGGCGGGGTAGCACAGATACGCAGTATTTT.

The chain is built from TRBV7-9 and TRBJ2-7; D gene uncertain. Per the germline V gene, CDR1 is SEHNR and CDR2 is FQNEAQ (reference sequence). The V and J ends lost 2 bases and 0 bases respectively, with 8 bases between them. This CDR3 region has 14 residues. For the CDR3, the DNA is TGTGCCAGCAGCTTACTTGCAGGCTCCTACGAGCAGTACTTC. Amino acids: CASSLLAGSYEQYF.

The V and J genes are TRBV19 and TRBJ1-5; TRBD1 matches at 9 bases. Germline CDR1 reads LNHDA; CDR2 reads SQIVND (reference sequence). This CDR3 contains 15 residues. V lost 7 bases and J lost 4; bases outside the gene matches: 8. CDR3 loop: CASTPSDRGNQPQHF. The CDR3 bases are TGTGCCAGTACCCCATCGGACAGGGGTAATCAGCCCCAGCATTTT. Supplemented by reference TRBV19 and TRBJ1-5, the full variable domain reads DGGITQSPKYLFRKEGQNVTLSCEQNLNHDAMYWYRQDPGQGLRLIYYSQIVNDFQKGDIAEGYSVSREKKESFPLTVTSAQKNPTAFYLCASTPSDRGNQPQHFGDGTRLSIL.